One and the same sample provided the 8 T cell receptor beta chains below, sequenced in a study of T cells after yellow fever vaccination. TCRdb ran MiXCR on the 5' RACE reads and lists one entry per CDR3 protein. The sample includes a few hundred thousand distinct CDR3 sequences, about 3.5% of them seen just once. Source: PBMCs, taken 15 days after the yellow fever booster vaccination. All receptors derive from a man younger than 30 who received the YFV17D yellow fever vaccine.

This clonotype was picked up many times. CDR3 DNA sequence: TGTGCCAGCAGACTAACAGTGAACACTGAAGCTTTCTTT. Amino acid sequence: CASRLTVNTEAFF. The chain employs TRBV7-6 and TRBJ1-1, with no clear D. The CDR3 length is 13 residues. Germline loops: CDR1 SGHVS, CDR2 FNYEAQ. Trimming took 6 bases from V and 0 from J, leaving 8 bases between them.

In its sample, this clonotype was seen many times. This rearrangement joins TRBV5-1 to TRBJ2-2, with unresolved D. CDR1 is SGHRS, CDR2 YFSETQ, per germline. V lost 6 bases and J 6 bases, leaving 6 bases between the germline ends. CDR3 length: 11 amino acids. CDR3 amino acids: CASNEAGELFF. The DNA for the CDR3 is TGCGCCAGCAACGAGGCCGGGGAGCTGTTTTTT.

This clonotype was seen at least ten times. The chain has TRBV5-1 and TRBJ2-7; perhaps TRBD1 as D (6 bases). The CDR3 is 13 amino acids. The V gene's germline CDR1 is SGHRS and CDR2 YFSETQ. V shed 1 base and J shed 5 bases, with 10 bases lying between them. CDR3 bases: TGCGCCAGCAGCTTGAGTCAGGGGAACGAGCAGTACGTC. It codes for CASSLSQGNEQYV.

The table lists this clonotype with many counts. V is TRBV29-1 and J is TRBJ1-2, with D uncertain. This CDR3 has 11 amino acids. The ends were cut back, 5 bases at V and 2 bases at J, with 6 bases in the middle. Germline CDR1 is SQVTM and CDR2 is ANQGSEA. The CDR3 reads CSVQENYGYTF. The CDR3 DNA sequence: TGCAGCGTTCAGGAAAACTATGGCTACACCTTC.

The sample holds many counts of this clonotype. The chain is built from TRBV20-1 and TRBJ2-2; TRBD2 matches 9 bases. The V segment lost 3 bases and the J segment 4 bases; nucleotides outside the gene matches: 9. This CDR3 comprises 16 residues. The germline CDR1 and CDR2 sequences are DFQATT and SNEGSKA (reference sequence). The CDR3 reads CSASSGLAAITGELFF. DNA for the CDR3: TGCAGTGCTAGTTCGGGACTAGCAGCCATCACCGGGGAGCTGTTTTTT.

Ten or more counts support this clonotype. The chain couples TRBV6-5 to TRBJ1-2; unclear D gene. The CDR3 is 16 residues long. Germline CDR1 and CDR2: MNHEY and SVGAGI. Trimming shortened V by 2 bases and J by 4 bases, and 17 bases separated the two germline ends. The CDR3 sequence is CASSYGDGPVSYGYTF. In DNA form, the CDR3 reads TGTGCCAGCAGTTACGGAGACGGCCCAGTATCCTATGGCTACACCTTC.

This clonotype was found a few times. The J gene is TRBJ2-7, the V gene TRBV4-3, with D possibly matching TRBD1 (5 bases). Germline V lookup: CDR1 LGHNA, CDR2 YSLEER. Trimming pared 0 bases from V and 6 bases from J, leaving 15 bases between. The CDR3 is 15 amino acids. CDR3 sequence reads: CASSQDWGRIREQYF. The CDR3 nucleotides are TGCGCCAGCAGCCAAGATTGGGGCAGGATCCGCGAGCAGTACTTC.

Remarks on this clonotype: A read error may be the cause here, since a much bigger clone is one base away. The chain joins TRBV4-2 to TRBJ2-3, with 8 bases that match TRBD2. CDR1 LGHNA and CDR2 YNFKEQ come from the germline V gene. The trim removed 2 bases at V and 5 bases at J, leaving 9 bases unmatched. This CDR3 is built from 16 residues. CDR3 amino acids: CASSQSGPSGLDTQYF. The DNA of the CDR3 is TGTGCCAGCAGCCAATCAGGACCTAGCGGGTTAGATACGCAGTATTTT.